This is a list of T cell receptor beta chains from one sample in a study of T cell responses to AZD1222 COVID-19 vaccine. Sequencing was performed with immunoSEQ multiplex PCR; in TCRdb, only in-frame clones are kept and a portion is missing. Among over 90,000 clones, over 70% were seen once, and the ten largest hold approximately 20%. The specimen comprised peripheral blood, sampled on day 0 of AZD1222 vaccination. These receptors came from an adult in good health. Both conserved end residues are part of each CDR3. The D gene is left open where the match is weak. Clone size is stated in some rows and not others, as once, few, many or a class when expanded.

V	D	size	J	length	CDR3	DNA
TRBV5-4	-	-	TRBJ2-1	17	CASSLYPKVSSYNEQFF	TGTGCCAGCAGCTTGTACCCAAAAGTGAGCTCCTACAATGAGCAGTTCTTC
TRBV19	-	-	TRBJ1-5	15	CASSRTDNSNQPQHF	TGTGCCAGTAGTAGGACAGATAATAGCAATCAGCCCCAGCATTTT
TRBV18	TRBD1	-	TRBJ1-2	15	CASSPQTGVDYGYTF	TGTGCCAGCTCACCCCAGACAGGGGTGGACTATGGCTACACCTTC
TRBV6-1	-	-	TRBJ2-7	19	CASSDRAILPGSSAQKQYF	TGTGCCAGCAGTGATCGGGCAATACTACCCGGGTCCTCGGCGCAAAAGCAGTACTTC
TRBV5-1	TRBD1	-	TRBJ1-2	13	CASSDTGDYGYTF	TGCGCCAGCAGCGACACAGGGGACTATGGCTACACCTTC
TRBV6-5	-	-	TRBJ2-2	14	CASGGGPNTGELFF	TGTGCCAGCGGGGGGGGGCCGAACACCGGGGAGCTGTTTTTT
TRBV6-5	TRBD1	-	TRBJ2-7	14	CASSRGQGIYEQYF	TGTGCCAGCAGTCGGGGACAGGGGATCTACGAGCAGTACTTC
TRBV29-1	TRBD1	-	TRBJ1-4	13	CSARGTAYEKLFF	TGCAGCGCCCGCGGGACAGCCTATGAAAAACTGTTTTTT
TRBV11-2	TRBD1	-	TRBJ2-3	16	CASSSRTGFSTDTQYF	TGTGCCAGCAGCTCTCGGACAGGGTTTAGCACAGATACGCAGTATTTT
TRBV9	-	-	TRBJ2-1	15	CASSAASEGYNEQFF	TGTGCCAGCAGCGCCGCTAGCGAGGGCTACAATGAGCAGTTCTTC
TRBV12-3/TRBV12-4	-	-	TRBJ1-5	12	CASMRLNQPQHF	TGTGCCAGCATGAGGCTTAATCAGCCCCAGCATTTT
TRBV7-9	TRBD1	-	TRBJ2-7	15	CASSPLWGQGPEQYF	TGTGCCAGCAGCCCTCTTTGGGGACAGGGACCCGAGCAGTACTTC
TRBV7-7	TRBD1	-	TRBJ1-2	19	CASSPKGTEEEQAVGGYTF	TGTGCTAGCAGCCCAAAGGGGACAGAGGAAGAACAGGCGGTCGGTGGCTACACCTTC
TRBV6-5	-	-	TRBJ2-7	13	CASSYSYKNEQYF	TGTGCCAGCAGTTACTCGTATAAAAACGAGCAGTACTTC
TRBV4-3	-	once	TRBJ1-2	14	CASSQDLGPYGYTF	TGCGCCAGCAGCCAAGATCTAGGTCCCTATGGCTACACCTTC
TRBV30	-	-	TRBJ2-5	12	CAWSVQEETQYF	TGTGCCTGGAGTGTACAAGAAGAGACCCAGTACTTC
TRBV29-1	-	-	TRBJ2-3	13	CSGRDYSSDTQYF	TGCAGCGGCAGGGATTACTCCTCAGATACGCAGTATTTT
TRBV5-1	-	-	TRBJ1-1	13	CASSFNGNTEAFF	TGCGCCAGCAGCTTCAATGGTAACACTGAAGCTTTCTTT
TRBV18	-	-	TRBJ1-1	15	CASSPPGPTGTEAFF	TGTGCCAGCTCACCACCGGGGCCCACCGGCACTGAAGCTTTCTTT
TRBV18	TRBD2	-	TRBJ2-3	16	CASSPSGLAGADTQYF	TGTGCCAGCTCACCCTCGGGACTAGCGGGAGCGGATACGCAGTATTTT
TRBV7-9	-	-	TRBJ1-1	14	CASSQTGSNTEAFF	TGTGCCAGCAGTCAGACCGGCTCGAACACTGAAGCTTTCTTT
TRBV27	-	-	TRBJ2-5	13	CASSLHGSKTQYF	TGTGCCAGCAGTTTACACGGGTCGAAGACCCAGTACTTC
TRBV5-8	TRBD2	-	TRBJ2-3	17	CASSLVGTSGIADTQYF	TGTGCCAGCAGCTTGGTCGGGACTAGCGGGATCGCAGATACGCAGTATTTT
TRBV25-1	-	once	TRBJ2-5	16	CASSVRGGPFLETQYF	TGTGCCAGCAGTGTTAGGGGGGGGCCCTTCTTGGAGACCCAGTACTTC
TRBV5-7	-	-	TRBJ1-1	18	CASSLGEGGRYMNTEAFF	TGTGCCAGCAGCTTGGGAGAGGGCGGTCGATACATGAACACTGAAGCTTTCTTT
TRBV24-1	-	once	TRBJ2-2	17	CATSDLGGGWSTGELFF	TGTGCCACCAGTGATTTAGGAGGGGGCTGGAGTACCGGGGAGCTGTTTTTT
TRBV4-3	-	few	TRBJ2-5	16	CASSQDRILGAEPQYF	TGCGCCAGCAGCCAAGATCGGATATTAGGTGCTGAGCCCCAGTACTTC
TRBV4-3	TRBD1	-	TRBJ1-2	20	CASSQEAKSGFLRDRAGYTF	TGCGCCAGCAGCCAAGAAGCCAAAAGTGGTTTCTTACGGGACAGGGCTGGCTACACCTTC
TRBV4-1	-	once	TRBJ2-1	16	CASSQDRLDSYNEQFF	TGCGCCAGCAGCCAAGATCGCCTAGACTCCTACAATGAGCAGTTCTTC
TRBV7-9	-	few	TRBJ2-7	15	CASSLAQGSAYEQYF	TGTGCCAGCAGTTTAGCCCAGGGGTCGGCCTACGAGCAGTACTTC
TRBV5-1	-	-	TRBJ1-2	14	CASRDLSANYGYTF	TGCGCCAGCAGGGACCTGTCAGCTAACTATGGCTACACCTTC
TRBV11-2	-	many	TRBJ1-4	13	CASSEQVESQLFF	TGTGCCAGCAGCGAACAAGTTGAAAGTCAACTGTTTTTT
TRBV14	TRBD1	-	TRBJ1-6	14	CASRQTGAGSPLHF	TGTGCCAGCAGACAGACAGGGGCCGGTTCACCCCTCCACTTT
TRBV27	-	-	TRBJ1-1	11	CASSLNSEAFF	TGTGCCAGCAGTTTAAACAGTGAAGCTTTCTTT
TRBV5-1	TRBD2	once	TRBJ2-2	16	CASSPGTGGDVGELFF	TGCGCCAGCAGCCCCGGGACCGGGGGGGATGTCGGGGAGCTGTTTTTT
TRBV19	TRBD2	-	TRBJ2-1	17	CASSMTRLAGTYNEQFF	TGTGCCAGTAGTATGACTCGACTAGCGGGAACATACAATGAGCAGTTCTTC
TRBV14	TRBD1	-	TRBJ2-6	16	CASSHQGALGANVLTF	TGTGCCAGCAGCCATCAGGGGGCGCTTGGGGCCAACGTCCTGACTTTC
TRBV19	-	-	TRBJ2-6	14	CASSMVSGANVLTF	TGTGCCAGTAGTATGGTCTCTGGGGCCAACGTCCTGACTTTC
TRBV11-1	-	-	TRBJ2-7	12	CASSFGGYEQYF	TGTGCCAGCAGCTTTGGGGGCTACGAGCAGTACTTC
TRBV12-3/TRBV12-4	-	-	TRBJ1-1	13	CASRKDTLSEAFF	TGTGCCAGCAGAAAAGACACTCTATCTGAAGCTTTCTTT
TRBV2	-	-	TRBJ1-2	12	CASSAGQYGYTF	TGTGCCAGCAGTGCAGGGCAGTATGGCTACACCTTC
TRBV18	-	few	TRBJ1-5	13	CASSPALNQPQHF	TGTGCCAGCTCACCTGCCCTCAATCAGCCCCAGCATTTT